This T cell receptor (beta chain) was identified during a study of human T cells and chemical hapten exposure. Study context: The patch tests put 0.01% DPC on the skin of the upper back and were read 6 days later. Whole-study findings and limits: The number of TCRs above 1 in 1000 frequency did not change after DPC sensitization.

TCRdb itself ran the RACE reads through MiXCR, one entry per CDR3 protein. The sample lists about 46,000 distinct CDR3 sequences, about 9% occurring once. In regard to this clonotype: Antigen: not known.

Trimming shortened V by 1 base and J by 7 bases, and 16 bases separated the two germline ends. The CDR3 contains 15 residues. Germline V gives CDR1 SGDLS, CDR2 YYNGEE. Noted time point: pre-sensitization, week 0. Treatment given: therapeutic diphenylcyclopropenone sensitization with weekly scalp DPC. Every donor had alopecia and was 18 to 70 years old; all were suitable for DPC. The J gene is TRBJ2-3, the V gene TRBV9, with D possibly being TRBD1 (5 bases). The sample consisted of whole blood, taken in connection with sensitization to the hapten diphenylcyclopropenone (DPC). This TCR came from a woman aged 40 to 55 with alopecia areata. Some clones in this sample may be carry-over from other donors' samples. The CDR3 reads CASSVIDSPYNTQYF. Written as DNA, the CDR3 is TGTGCCAGCAGCGTAATAGACAGTCCTTATAATACGCAGTATTTT.